This TCR beta chain was identified in a study of regulatory T cells. General study results and limits: Hydrophobic residues at CDR3 positions 6 and 7 were enriched in conventional CD4+ T cells of CD3G-deficient patients.

Regulatory (CD25-high CD127-low) and conventional (CD25-low CD127-high) CD4+ T cells were sorted separately. The PCR used 52 TRBV and 13 TRBJ primers. The repertoire was sequenced with immunoSEQ multiplex PCR; TCRdb's copy has only in-frame clones and lacks some. In the table there are tens of thousands of clones, approximately 91% of which are singletons. Of note for this clone: Its antigen is unidentified.

The sequenced sample consisted of conventional CD4+ T cells sorted from blood. The receptor comes from a person between 18 and 35 years old with CD3G deficiency.

CDR3 sequence (DNA): TGTGCCAGCAGCCAAACAGGAATCGCTGGGGCCAACGTCCTGACTTTC. This translates into CASSQTGIAGANVLTF. The chain links TRBV7-8 to TRBJ2-6, with D possibly being TRBD1 (5 bases). The germline V gene has CDR1 SGHVS and CDR2 FQNEAQ. The CDR3 is 16 residues long. V was trimmed by 5 bases and J by 2 bases, leaving 13 bases between them.